Presented here are 11 T cell receptor beta chains from one specimen sequenced in a study of CD8 T cells in Susac syndrome. A quantity of roughly 0.5 to 1 ug RNA underwent reverse transcription using random hexamers. TCRdb used MiXCR to reprocess the immunoSEQ multiplex PCR reads, holding one entry per CDR3 protein. The data show about 180,000 distinct CDR3 sequences, with 85% to 95% seen just once and around 0.1% held by the top ten. Sequencing was done on a sample of CD4+ T cells from PBMCs. Receptors were obtained from a human donor with Susac syndrome.

Notes on this clonotype: The germline gene is not matched at one end of the junction; a read error may be the cause. This chain links TRBV7-9 with TRBJ2-7; 10 bases fit TRBD1. The CDR3 contains 13 residues. CDR1 SEHNR and CDR2 FQNEAQ come from the germline V gene (reference sequence). CDR3: CASSSQPGTGVNF. CDR3 DNA: TGTGCCAGCAGCTCCCAGCCCGGGACAGGGGTAAACTTC.

This clonotype occurred once. CDR3 in DNA: TGTGCCACCAGCAGCGGCAGTTTGACCTACGAGCAGTACTTC. Its protein is CATSSGSLTYEQYF. The chain couples TRBV15 to TRBJ2-7; D remains unclear. With 3 bases removed from V and 2 bases from J, the gap between germline ends came to 11 bases. Germline CDR1 LNHNV, CDR2 YYDKDF (reference sequence). The CDR3 totals 14 residues.

V is TRBV7-9 and J is TRBJ1-1; D is uncertain. Germline CDR1 reads SEHNR; CDR2 reads FQNEAQ (reference sequence). V was trimmed by 3 bases and J by 2 bases, leaving 10 bases between them. CDR3 length: 14 residues. The DNA of the CDR3 is TGTGCCAGCAGCTTTTCGGCCCTAAACACTGAAGCTTTCTTT. This sequence encodes CASSFSALNTEAFF.

This clonotype showed up just once. The chain recombines TRBV30 with TRBJ1-1; possibly TRBD1 for D (5 bases). The CDR3 consists of 13 residues. Trimming removed 0 bases from V and 6 bases from J, with 11 bases in between. The germline V gene encodes CDR1 GTSNPN and CDR2 SVGIG (reference sequence). CDR3 sequence: CAWSVGGLSEAFF. In nucleotides, the CDR3 is TGTGCCTGGAGTGTGGGGGGTTTGTCTGAAGCTTTCTTT.

The DNA of the CDR3 is TGCAGCGTTGCATTCCGACTAGCGGCCTACGAGCAGTACTTC. Its protein product is CSVAFRLAAYEQYF. V and J are TRBV29-1 and TRBJ2-7, with 9 bases identical to TRBD2. This CDR3 comprises 14 residues. The V gene's germline CDR1 is SQVTM and CDR2 ANQGSEA. The ends lost 4 bases at V and 2 bases at J; junction bases unmatched: 6.

The chain has TRBV18 and TRBJ2-7; 7 bases agree with TRBD1. Germline CDR1 reads KGHSH; CDR2 reads LQKENI. Germline trimming cut 5 bases from V and 2 bases from J; bases unmatched to any gene: 6. This CDR3 is built from 14 residues. The CDR3: CASSSGQETYEQYF. DNA of the CDR3: TGTGCCAGCTCAAGCGGACAGGAGACCTACGAGCAGTACTTC. The full variable domain, its missing parts supplied by reference TRBV18 and TRBJ2-7, is NAGVMQNPRHLVRRRGQEARLRCSPMKGHSHVYWYRQLPEEGLKFMVYLQKENIIDESGMPKERFSAEFPKEGPSILRIQQVVRGDSAAYFCASSSGQETYEQYFGPGTRLTVT.

This rearrangement joins TRBV6-2 or TRBV6-3 to TRBJ2-2; D is unresolved. This CDR3 spans 15 amino acids. Germline V lookup: CDR1 MNHEY, CDR2 SVGEGT. V lost 4 bases and J 3 bases, leaving 12 bases between the germline ends. The CDR3 spells CASSFHGSYTGELFF. The CDR3 nucleotides read TGTGCCAGCAGTTTCCACGGGTCCTACACCGGGGAGCTGTTTTTT.

The chain employs TRBV5-1 and TRBJ2-7; 8 nucleotides align to TRBD1. The junction had 7 bases not matched to a gene; V was cut back by 2 bases and J by 3 bases. The length of the CDR3 is 15 residues. Germline V CDR1 and CDR2: SGHRS, YFSETQ. CDR3 region: CASSFGRQGSYEQYF. In nucleotides, the CDR3 is TGCGCCAGCAGCTTCGGCCGACAGGGGAGCTACGAGCAGTACTTC.

The gene calls are TRBV28 and TRBJ2-3, with 7 bases that match TRBD1. The CDR3 length is 14 residues. Germline CDR1 is MDHEN and CDR2 is SYDVKM. With 4 bases clipped from V and 5 bases from J, the junction kept 6 bases outside the gene matches. The CDR3 sequence is CASSSRGQGDTQYF. CDR3 sequence (DNA): TGTGCCAGCAGTTCGAGGGGGCAGGGAGATACGCAGTATTTT.

This chain joins TRBV20-1 and TRBJ2-5, with a weak D call TRBD2 (6 bases). CDR1 and CDR2 from the germline V gene are DFQATT and SNEGSKA (reference sequence). Trimming pared 3 bases from V and 3 bases from J, leaving 14 bases between. The CDR3 totals 14 residues. The CDR3 region has the DNA TGCAGTGCTAGTCTGGGCGGGAATAAAGAGACCCAGTACTTC. This codes for CSASLGGNKETQYF.

CDR3 bases: TGTGCCAGCAGTTCCCTCCTGACGGGGGGCAATCAGCCCCAGCATTTT. This gives the protein CASSSLLTGGNQPQHF. The V gene is TRBV27, the J gene TRBJ1-5; tentative D call: TRBD1 (5 bases). V lost 4 bases to trimming and J lost 2 bases, with 15 bases between them. The CDR3 covers 16 residues. From germline, CDR1 is MNHEY and CDR2 SMNVEV (reference sequence).